This T cell receptor beta chain is drawn from a study of somatic mutations in cytotoxic T cells in rheumatoid arthritis. This clone came up once. Its antigen remains unknown. Study outcomes and limitations: The modest underrepresentation of TRBV07 observed in rheumatoid arthritis patients was not subjected to multiple-comparison adjustment. Among patients with rheumatoid arthritis, but not healthy controls, CD8+ clonality increased with age.

With median age about 54 years (range roughly 20-75) and 50% to 60% female, healthy controls came from blood donor buffy coats. Once isolated by positive magnetic bead selection, the CD4+ and CD8+ cells had their purity checked by flow cytometry. TCRdb's copy holds only in-frame clones and misses some; the assay was immunoSEQ multiplex PCR. The data contain about 11,000 clones, under 80% of them singletons. The CDR3 length is 14 residues. The germline V gene has CDR1 LNHDA and CDR2 SQIVND (reference sequence). The V segment lost 6 bases and the J segment 5 bases; nucleotides outside the gene matches: 10.

The rearrangement joins TRBV19 to TRBJ2-7; TRBD1 aligns across 7 bases. The material sequenced was CD8+ T cells sorted from blood. The receptor comes from a man between 65 and 79 years old in good health. CDR3 sequence: CASSETGFADEQYF. The CDR3 DNA reads TGTGCCAGTAGCGAGACAGGGTTCGCGGACGAGCAGTACTTC.